These 30 T cell receptor beta chains were sequenced from one sample in a study of OX40 agonist ivuxolimab in advanced cancers. Sequenced by immunoSEQ multiplex PCR; TCRdb stores in-frame clones only, minus some. The data show 5,300 or so clones, about 70% seen once. Sequenced here: CD4+ or CD8+ T cells sorted from blood, sampled in a trial of the OX40 agonist ivuxolimab. These receptors all stem from an adult with an advanced solid tumor such as melanoma, head and neck, liver or kidney cancer.

This clone counts as medium-sized. The chain couples TRBV7-9 to TRBJ2-1; tentatively, D is TRBD2 (6 bases). CDR3 size: 16 residues. The ends were cut back, 5 bases at V and 2 bases at J, with 16 bases in the middle. Germline loops: CDR1 SEHNR, CDR2 FQNEAQ (reference sequence). The CDR3 here is CASSPRVAATYNEQFF. CDR3 DNA sequence: TGTGCCAGCAGCCCCCGGGTAGCGGCCACCTACAATGAGCAGTTCTTC.

This clone was recorded a few times. The rearrangement joins TRBV27 to TRBJ2-1; perhaps TRBD2 as D (6 bases). The CDR3 covers 19 residues. Per the germline V gene, CDR1 is MNHEY and CDR2 is SMNVEV (reference sequence). V was clipped by 0 bases and J by 6 bases, with 24 bases between them. CDR3 bases: TGTGCCAGCAGTTTATCTAATCCCCACCAGCGGGTTCCCTTCAATGAGCAGTTCTTC. Its translation: CASSLSNPHQRVPFNEQFF.

The chain recombines TRBV9 with TRBJ1-3, with D possibly TRBD1 on 5 matching bases. Germline V gene lookup returns CDR1 SGDLS and CDR2 YYNGEE. V lost 6 bases to trimming and J lost 1 base, with 14 bases between them. This CDR3 is built from 15 residues. The CDR3 DNA follows: TGTGCCAGCAACACGGGGGGATATTCTGGAAACACCATATATTTT. It yields the protein CASNTGGYSGNTIYF.

This chain links TRBV7-9 with TRBJ2-1, with D unresolved. The CDR3 runs 12 residues. V was shortened by 5 bases and J by 9 bases, with 11 bases between the two germline ends. The germline V gene has CDR1 SEHNR and CDR2 FQNEAQ (reference sequence). The CDR3 DNA sequence: TGTGCCAGCAGCATCCTTTCTCCTGAGCAGTTCTTC. This encodes CASSILSPEQFF.

V and J are TRBV27 and TRBJ2-7, with D perhaps matching TRBD2 (6 bases). Between the trimmed V and J ends, which lost 2 bases and 4 bases, there was a span of 12 bases. Per germline, CDR1 MNHEY and CDR2 SMNVEV (reference sequence). CDR3 length equals 14 residues. CDR3 protein: CASSLGAGKYEQYF. The CDR3 bases are TGTGCCAGCAGTTTAGGGGCGGGGAAGTACGAGCAGTACTTC.

V and J are TRBV21-1 and TRBJ2-3; TRBD2, the table's D call, was not compared with the DNA. TRBV21-1 has pseudogene status. The CDR3 spans 13 residues. The CDR3 spells CASSKVVADTQYF. The CDR3 coding sequence is TGTGCCAGCAGCAAAGTGGTAGCGGATACGCAGTATTTT.

The V gene is TRBV28, the J gene TRBJ2-7, with D possibly TRBD1 on 5 matching bases. This CDR3 is 14 amino acids long. CDR1 and CDR2 (germline): MDHEN, SYDVKM. V shed 7 bases and J shed 0 bases, with 13 bases lying between them. CDR3 in DNA: TGTGCCAGCACCTTAAGGGGCGACTCCTACGAGCAGTACTTC. It specifies CASTLRGDSYEQYF.

V usage is TRBV9 and J usage is TRBJ2-2; 9 bases line up with TRBD2. The V gene's germline CDR1 is SGDLS and CDR2 YYNGEE. The trim removed 0 bases at V and 6 bases at J, leaving 3 bases unmatched. This CDR3 has 15 amino acids. CDR3 nucleotide sequence: TGTGCCAGCAGCGTAGTAGCGGGAGCCGCCGGGGAGCTGTTTTTT. This translates into CASSVVAGAAGELFF.

The chain links TRBV27 to TRBJ2-7, with 8 bases that match TRBD2. Losses at the gene ends were 5 bases for V and 2 bases for J; bases not matched to a gene: 20. Germline values: CDR1 MNHEY, CDR2 SMNVEV (reference sequence). The CDR3 is made up of 19 amino acids. DNA for the CDR3: TGTGCCAGCAGTCCGGGACTAGTGGGCCAGCACACCCGACCCTACGAGCAGTACTTC. Its protein product is CASSPGLVGQHTRPYEQYF.

V is TRBV5-4 and J is TRBJ2-7; 7 bases are shared with TRBD1. With V trimmed by 4 bases and J by 4 bases, 17 bases remained unmatched. CDR3 length: 17 amino acids. Germline CDR1 reads SGHNT; CDR2 reads YYREEE (reference sequence). For the CDR3, the DNA is TGTGCCAGCAGCCCGATTCCCGGGACAGTAAGACCTTACGAGCAGTACTTC. Translation gives CASSPIPGTVRPYEQYF.

In the case of this clone: Other DNA variants within this sample encode the same CDR3. The CDR3 DNA is TGCGCCAGCAGCCCGGGACTAGCGGGAAATGAGCAGTTCTTC. Protein: CASSPGLAGNEQFF. The chain couples TRBV10-2 to TRBJ2-1; 13 positions agree with TRBD2. The germline CDR1 and CDR2 sequences are WSHSY and SAAADI. The CDR3 has 14 residues. V shed 6 bases, J shed 7 bases, and the junction held 3 bases outside the gene matches.

This clone was detected once. This rearrangement joins TRBV6-4 to TRBJ1-4, with 7 bases identical to TRBD1. Trimming removed 3 bases from V and 7 bases from J; junction bases left unmatched: 11. In germline, CDR1 is MRHNA, CDR2 SNTAGT. The CDR3 is 16 residues long. CDR3 sequence reads: CASSEWPGGIGEKLFF. The CDR3 bases are TGTGCCAGCAGTGAGTGGCCAGGGGGTATTGGTGAAAAACTGTTTTTT.

This clone turned up a few times. V is TRBV5-6 and J is TRBJ1-1, with D unresolved. CDR3 length: 13 amino acids. Germline-derived CDR1 and CDR2 are SGHDT and YYEEEE. V was shortened by 4 bases and J by 4 bases, with 11 bases between the two germline ends. This CDR3 is CASSLGLITEAFF. The CDR3 DNA sequence: TGTGCCAGCAGCCTCGGACTCATCACTGAAGCTTTCTTT.

This chain connects TRBV6-6 to TRBJ1-2; D unresolved. The germline V and J ends were trimmed by 0 bases and 2 bases, with 7 bases remaining between them. Per germline, CDR1 MNHNY and CDR2 SVGAGI (reference sequence). The CDR3 consists of 14 residues. CDR3 sequence: CASSYSNINYGYTF. The CDR3 DNA reads TGTGCCAGCAGTTACTCGAACATCAACTATGGCTACACCTTC.

The chain links TRBV6-5 to TRBJ2-7; TRBD2 matches 9 bases. The J segment lost 3 bases and the V segment lost 0 bases, leaving 0 bases of the junction unmatched. This CDR3 region has 14 residues. Germline values: CDR1 MNHEY, CDR2 SVGAGI. CDR3 sequence reads: CASSYSTSGYEQYF. CDR3 DNA sequence: TGTGCCAGCAGTTACTCGACTAGCGGCTACGAGCAGTACTTC.

Turning to this clone: A read error is likely here: a far larger clone is one base away. The chain recombines TRBV29-1 with TRBJ2-7; TRBD1 matches at 9 bases. Germline V gene lookup returns CDR1 SQVTM and CDR2 ANQGSEA. The length of the CDR3 is 15 residues. This chain's CDR3 is CTPREDRGNHNEQYF. Here the CDR3 DNA reads TGCACTCCACGGGAGGACAGGGGCAACCACAATGAGCAGTACTTC.

The V call is TRBV19, the J call TRBJ2-7; 8 bases fit TRBD2. Germline V lookup: CDR1 LNHDA, CDR2 SQIVND (reference sequence). Trimming took 4 bases from V and 3 from J; bases not matched to a gene: 17. The CDR3 spans 18 residues. The CDR3 protein is CASSKPPMQPGLVYEQYF. In DNA, the CDR3 is TGTGCCAGTAGTAAACCACCCATGCAACCGGGACTAGTCTACGAGCAGTACTTC.

This chain links TRBV4-1 with TRBJ1-5, with D uncertain. The V gene's germline CDR1 is MGHRA and CDR2 YSYEKL. The CDR3 length is 14 residues. Deletions cut 3 bases from V and 3 bases from J, with 9 bases between. CDR3 in amino acids: CASSHADYNQPQHF. CDR3 DNA sequence: TGCGCCAGCAGCCACGCAGACTACAATCAGCCCCAGCATTTT.

The rearrangement uses TRBV6-1 and TRBJ1-2, with 7 nucleotides matching TRBD1. The CDR3 sequence is 11 residues long. Germline values: CDR1 MNHNS, CDR2 SASEGT. The V and J ends lost 8 bases and 7 bases, in that order; junction bases with no gene match: 4. CDR3 bases: TGTGCCAGCGATCAGGGGGGTGGCTACACCTTC. The encoded protein is CASDQGGGYTF.

The rearrangement uses TRBV18 and TRBJ1-2; D is unclear. Per the germline V gene, CDR1 is KGHSH and CDR2 is LQKENI. The CDR3 extends over 12 amino acids. V gave up 4 bases and J gave up 7 bases, with 10 bases separating them. This chain's CDR3 is CASSLEERGYTF. CDR3 nucleotides: TGTGCCAGCTCACTGGAGGAGCGTGGCTACACCTTC.

The rearrangement joins TRBV2 to TRBJ2-5; the match to TRBD2 covers 11 bases. In germline, CDR1 is SNHLY, CDR2 FYNNEI. This CDR3 contains 16 residues. After removal of 1 base from V and 3 bases from J, the junction contained 4 bases not matched to a gene. CDR3 in DNA: TGTGCCAGCAGTGAAGAACAGGGACTAGCGGAAGAGACCCAGTACTTC. Translation gives CASSEEQGLAEETQYF. Drawing the rest from reference TRBV2 and TRBJ2-5, the complete variable domain is EPEVTQTPSHQVTQMGQEVILRCVPISNHLYFYWYRQILGQKVEFLVSFYNNEISEKSEIFDDQFSVERPDGSNFTLKIRSTKLEDSAMYFCASSEEQGLAEETQYFGPGTRLLVL.

This chain joins TRBV27 and TRBJ1-6, with TRBD1 matching over 7 bases. Germline V gene sequence: CDR1 MNHEY, CDR2 SMNVEV (reference sequence). The CDR3 runs to 16 residues. V was clipped by 3 bases and J by 2 bases; unmatched bases: 4. The CDR3 sequence is CASSFRGGPYNSPLHF. The CDR3 DNA sequence: TGTGCCAGCAGTTTTCGAGGGGGCCCCTATAATTCACCCCTCCACTTT.

This sequence joins TRBV5-6 and TRBJ2-3; 15 positions agree with TRBD2. The germline CDR1 and CDR2 sequences are SGHDT and YYEEEE. The CDR3 is made up of 17 amino acids. V lost 2 bases, J lost 7 bases, and 8 bases stayed unmatched. CDR3 sequence reads: CASSLLGLAGGEYTQYF. CDR3 bases: TGTGCCAGCAGCTTACTAGGACTAGCGGGAGGGGAATATACGCAGTATTTT. The full variable domain, in which reference TRBV5-6 and TRBJ2-3 provide the parts outside the CDR3, is DAGVTQSPTHLIKTRGQQVTLRCSPKSGHDTVSWYQQALGQGPQFIFQYYEEEERQRGNFPDRFSGHQFPNYSSELNVNALLLGDSALYLCASSLLGLAGGEYTQYFGPGTRLTVL.

This clone has more than one count but fewer than ten. This sequence joins TRBV7-3 and TRBJ2-1, with 9 nucleotides matching TRBD2. V shed 5 bases and J 6 bases; nucleotides not matched to a gene: 11. CDR3 size: 16 residues. CDR1 is SGHTA, CDR2 FQGTGA, per germline. For the CDR3, the DNA is TGTGCCAGCAGCCTGCTACCTAGCGGGACGGGCAATGAGCAGTTCTTC. Amino acids: CASSLLPSGTGNEQFF.

This chain uses TRBV6-9 with TRBJ2-6; no definite D call. Trimming cost V 4 bases and J 5 bases, with 21 bases left between them. There are 18 residues in the CDR3. Germline-derived CDR1 and CDR2 are MNHGY and SVAAGI. This chain's CDR3 is CASSFLILRQSRANVLTF. CDR3 sequence (DNA): TGTGCCAGCAGTTTCTTAATCTTACGACAAAGTCGGGCCAACGTCCTGACTTTC.

This chain links TRBV28 with TRBJ2-5; D not resolved. Between the trimmed V and J ends, which lost 1 base and 2 bases, there was a span of 8 bases. Germline V lookup: CDR1 MDHEN, CDR2 SYDVKM. The CDR3 extends over 14 amino acids. CDR3 loop: CASSLYAKQETQYF. DNA of the CDR3: TGTGCCAGCAGTTTATACGCCAAACAAGAGACCCAGTACTTC.

The rearrangement uses TRBV19 and TRBJ2-7; 11 bases are a match to TRBD2. The CDR3 sequence is 15 residues long. J was trimmed by 3 bases and V by 5 bases; bases with no gene match: 6. Germline CDR1 is LNHDA and CDR2 is SQIVND (reference sequence). The CDR3 DNA reads as TGTGCCAGTAGTCTCGGGACTAGCGGAGTCTACGAGCAGTACTTC. This gives the protein CASSLGTSGVYEQYF.

This rearrangement joins TRBV30 to TRBJ2-1, with TRBD2 matching 8 bases. This CDR3 comprises 11 residues. Losses at the gene ends were 4 bases for V and 16 bases for J; bases not matched to a gene: 9. Germline-derived CDR1 and CDR2 are GTSNPN and SVGIG (reference sequence). CDR3 nucleotide sequence: TGTGCCTGGATGGAATCGGGACTAGTTTTCTTC. Translation: CAWMESGLVFF.

The J gene is TRBJ1-5, the V gene TRBV25-1, with D possibly being TRBD1 (5 bases). Per germline, CDR1 MGHDK and CDR2 SYGVNS. V lost 3 bases and J lost 3, with 9 bases in between. This CDR3 is built from 14 residues. In nucleotides, the CDR3 is TGTGCCAGCAGTGATGTGGGGCCCAATCAGCCCCAGCATTTT. It yields the protein CASSDVGPNQPQHF.

The genes are TRBV5-6 and TRBJ2-7; possible D gene TRBD1, 6 bases. This CDR3 has 13 residues. Trimming shortened V by 4 bases and J by 4 bases, and 12 bases separated the two germline ends. Germline CDR1 is SGHDT and CDR2 is YYEEEE. The CDR3 DNA follows: TGTGCCAGCAGCCCCAGGGGCCCTTACGAGCAGTACTTC. Protein product: CASSPRGPYEQYF.